What follows are 15 T cell receptor beta chains derived from one specimen sequenced in a study of T cells in Graves' hyperthyroidism and ophthalmopathy. Amplified TCR beta CDR3 regions came from RNA transcripts. Carried out on the TCR CDR3, a first-round RT-PCR used the HTBI primer set. MiXCR, run by TCRdb on the multiplex PCR reads, gives a single entry per CDR3 protein. The sample consists of some 460,000 distinct CDR3 sequences, roughly 14% of them appearing once. The sequenced sample consisted of blood. These receptor sequences come from a woman in her late teens or twenties with Graves' hyperthyroidism.

In this sample, this clonotype turned up a few times. The chain is built from TRBV18 and TRBJ1-5, with 8 nucleotides matching TRBD1. V was pared by 6 bases and J by 0 bases, with 10 bases of the junction left unmatched. This CDR3 is built from 17 residues. CDR1 and CDR2 from the germline V gene are KGHSH and LQKENI. The CDR3 spells CASSTGTGIYSNQPQHF. DNA for the CDR3: TGTGCCAGCTCGACAGGGACAGGCATTTATAGCAATCAGCCCCAGCATTTT.

This clonotype was detected once. A much larger clone sits a single nucleotide away, making a read error possible. This rearrangement joins TRBV5-1 to TRBJ2-1; D tentatively fits TRBD1 or TRBD2 (6 bases each). The CDR3 loop spans 15 amino acids. CDR1 is SGHRS, CDR2 YFSETQ, per germline. CDR3 protein: CASSGAGLGGNEQSF. DNA of the CDR3: TGCGCCAGCAGCGGTGCCGGGCTGGGGGGCAATGAGCAGTCCTTC. Full variable domain (rest looked up from reference TRBV5-1 and TRBJ2-1): KAGVTQTPRYLIKTRGQQVTLSCSPISGHRSVSWYQQTPGQGLQFLFEYFSETQRNKGNFPGRFSGRQFSNSRSEMNVSTLELGDSALYLCASSGAGLGGNEQSFGPGTRLTVL.

The chain has TRBV20-1 and TRBJ2-1; D is perhaps TRBD2 (6 bases). Between the trimmed V and J ends, which lost 3 bases and 7 bases, there was a span of 16 bases. Germline CDR1 is DFQATT and CDR2 is SNEGSKA (reference sequence). This CDR3 has 14 amino acids. The CDR3 DNA sequence: TGCAGTGCTAGCACTTCCGTACTAGCTAATGAGCAGTTCTTC. Encoded protein: CSASTSVLANEQFF.

This clonotype was detected ten times or more. The rearrangement joins TRBV11-2 to TRBJ1-6, with D possibly matching TRBD1 (6 bases). This CDR3 contains 14 residues. The germline CDR1 and CDR2 sequences are SGHAT and FQNNGV. Trimming stripped 1 base from V and 9 bases from J, with 10 bases between. CDR3 DNA: TGTGCCAGCAGCTTAGCTGGGGGCAGTTCACCCCTCCACTTT. Amino acids: CASSLAGGSSPLHF.

The V and J genes are TRBV5-1 and TRBJ2-1; D gene uncertain. Germline V gene lookup returns CDR1 SGHRS and CDR2 YFSETQ. This CDR3 region has 13 residues. V shed 4 bases and J shed 5 bases, with 10 bases lying between them. Written as DNA, the CDR3 is TGCGCCAGCAGCGGGGTATCTAACAATGAGCAGTTCTTC. Its translation: CASSGVSNNEQFF.

V gene TRBV4-1 combines with J gene TRBJ1-5, with D unclear. CDR3 length: 16 amino acids. Germline V gives CDR1 MGHRA, CDR2 YSYEKL. V was cut by 0 bases and J by 6 bases, with 15 bases left in between. CDR3 bases: TGCGCCAGCAGCCAAGAACGGGGAACTATACTTCAGCCCCAGCATTTT. Translation gives CASSQERGTILQPQHF.

This clonotype was detected ten times or more. CDR3 in DNA: TGCAGTCCGAGACAGGAGGGCTATGGCTACACCTTC. Residues: CSPRQEGYGYTF. This rearrangement joins TRBV20-1 to TRBJ1-2, with D possibly being TRBD1 (6 bases). Trimming removed 8 bases at V and 4 bases at J, with 14 bases between. Germline loops: CDR1 DFQATT, CDR2 SNEGSKA (reference sequence). The CDR3 consists of 12 residues.

This clonotype was detected ten times or more. The chain has TRBV2 and TRBJ1-5; 9 nucleotides line up with TRBD1. The V gene's germline CDR1 is SNHLY and CDR2 FYNNEI. There are 14 residues in the CDR3. V lost 6 bases and J lost 0; bases outside the gene matches: 0. For the CDR3, the DNA is TGTGCCAGCAGGGGACAGGGTAGCAATCAGCCCCAGCATTTT. It specifies CASRGQGSNQPQHF.

The sample holds a few counts of this clonotype. CDR3 DNA sequence: TGTGCCAGCACTCCACTAGCGGGAGTGGTCACCGGGGAGCTGTTTTTT. This gives the protein CASTPLAGVVTGELFF. The V and J genes are TRBV9 and TRBJ2-2; 11 nucleotides align to TRBD2. The V gene end was trimmed by 6 bases and the J gene end by 4 bases; junction bases not matched to a gene: 8. The germline V gene has CDR1 SGDLS and CDR2 YYNGEE. This CDR3 spans 16 amino acids. Based on the CDR3 plus reference TRBV9 and TRBJ2-2, the full variable domain is DSGVTQTPKHLITATGQRVTLRCSPRSGDLSVYWYQQSLDQGLQFLIQYYNGEERAKGNILERFSAQQFPDLHSELNLSSLELGDSALYFCASTPLAGVVTGELFFGEGSRLTVL.

This clonotype was seen repeatedly, ten times or more. The rearrangement joins TRBV20-1 to TRBJ2-7; TRBD1 agrees at 11 bases. The V and J ends lost 6 bases and 4 bases, in that order; junction bases with no gene match: 8. Looked up from germline, CDR1 is DFQATT and CDR2 is SNEGSKA (reference sequence). This CDR3 has 14 amino acids. CDR3 sequence: CSASPGTGGYEQYF. The CDR3 coding sequence is TGCAGTGCATCCCCCGGGACAGGGGGTTACGAGCAGTACTTC.

This clonotype was detected only a few times. This chain connects TRBV9 to TRBJ2-1; D might be TRBD2 (5 bases). Germline V gives CDR1 SGDLS, CDR2 YYNGEE. This CDR3 has 14 amino acids. The V end lost 0 bases, the J end lost 3 bases, and 7 bases lay between the germline ends. The CDR3 sequence: CASSVGLNYNEQFF. The CDR3 region has the DNA TGTGCCAGCAGCGTAGGACTAAACTACAATGAGCAGTTCTTC.

This clonotype was seen at least ten times. The chain links TRBV12-3 or TRBV12-4 to TRBJ2-3, with D maybe TRBD1 (6 bases). Trimming removed 4 bases at V and 6 bases at J, with 17 bases between. CDR3 size: 15 residues. This CDR3 is CASSSGTHPRDTQYF. The CDR3, as DNA: TGTGCCAGCAGTTCAGGGACACATCCCAGGGATACGCAGTATTTT.

This clonotype occurred many times. The CDR3 loop is CASKKNTEAFF. The CDR3 coding sequence is TGTGCCAGCAAAAAGAACACTGAAGCTTTCTTT. This chain uses TRBV6-1 with TRBJ1-1, with D hard to call. The CDR3 totals 11 residues. Germline V CDR1 and CDR2: MNHNS, SASEGT. V was cut by 7 bases and J by 1 base, with 4 bases left in between.

This clonotype has only a few counts. One junction end disagrees with the germline gene, perhaps due to a read error. The rearrangement joins TRBV6-1 to TRBJ1-4; D is unclear. The CDR3 consists of 15 residues. Germline CDR1 reads MNHNS; CDR2 reads SASEGT. CDR3: CASSRQKSWNEKPFF. The CDR3 coding sequence is TGTGCCAGCAGCCGCCAAAAGTCGTGGAATGAAAAACCGTTTTTT.

This clonotype has ten or more counts. The chain joins TRBV11-2 to TRBJ1-1, with TRBD1 identical over 9 bases. The germline CDR1 and CDR2 sequences are SGHAT and FQNNGV. The CDR3 contains 14 residues. V shed 1 base and J 4 bases; nucleotides not matched to a gene: 1. CDR3 DNA: TGTGCCAGCAGCTTAGGGGACAGGGCCACTGAAGCTTTCTTT. Translated: CASSLGDRATEAFF. Full variable domain (outside the CDR3, taken from reference TRBV11-2 and TRBJ1-1): EAGVAQSPRYKIIEKRQSVAFWCNPISGHATLYWYQQILGQGPKLLIQFQNNGVVDDSQLPKDRFSAERLKGVDSTLKIQPAKLEDSAVYLCASSLGDRATEAFFGQGTRLTVV.